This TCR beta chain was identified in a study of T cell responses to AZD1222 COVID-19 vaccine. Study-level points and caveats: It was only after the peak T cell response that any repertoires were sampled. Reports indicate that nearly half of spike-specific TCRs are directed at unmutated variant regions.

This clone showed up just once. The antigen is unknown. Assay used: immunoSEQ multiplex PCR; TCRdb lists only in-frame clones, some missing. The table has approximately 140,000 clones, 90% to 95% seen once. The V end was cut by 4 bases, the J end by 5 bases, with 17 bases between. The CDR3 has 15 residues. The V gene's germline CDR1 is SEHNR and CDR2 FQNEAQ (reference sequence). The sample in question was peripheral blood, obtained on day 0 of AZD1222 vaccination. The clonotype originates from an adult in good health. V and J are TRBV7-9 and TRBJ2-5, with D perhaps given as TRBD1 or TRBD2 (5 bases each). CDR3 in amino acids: CASSSTRGPGETQYF. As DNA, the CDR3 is TGTGCCAGCAGCTCGACCCGGGGACCGGGTGAGACCCAGTACTTC. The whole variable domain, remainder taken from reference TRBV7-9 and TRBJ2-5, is DTGVSQNPRHKITKRGQNVTFRCDPISEHNRLYWYRQTLGQGPEFLTYFQNEAQLEKSRLLSDRFSAERPKGSFSTLEIQRTEQGDSAMYLCASSSTRGPGETQYFGPGTRLLVL.